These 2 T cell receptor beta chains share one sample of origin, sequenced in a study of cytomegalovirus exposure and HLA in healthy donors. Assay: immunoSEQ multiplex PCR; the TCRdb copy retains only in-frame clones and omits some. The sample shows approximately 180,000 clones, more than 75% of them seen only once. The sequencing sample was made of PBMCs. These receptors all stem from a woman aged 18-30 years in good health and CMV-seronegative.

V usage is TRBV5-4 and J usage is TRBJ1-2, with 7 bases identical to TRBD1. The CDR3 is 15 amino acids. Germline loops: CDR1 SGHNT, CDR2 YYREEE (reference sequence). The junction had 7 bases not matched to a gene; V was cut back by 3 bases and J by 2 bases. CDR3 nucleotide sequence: TGTGCCAGCAGCTGGAACAGGGGTGCAAACTATGGCTACACCTTC. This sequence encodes CASSWNRGANYGYTF.

CDR3 coding DNA: TGTGCCAGCAGCTTTCCCCTTTCCTACGAGCAGTACTTC. Its translation: CASSFPLSYEQYF. The chain links TRBV7-9 to TRBJ2-7; D remains ambiguous. The CDR3 sequence is 13 residues long. Trimming cost V 3 bases and J 1 base, with 7 bases left between them. In germline, CDR1 is SEHNR, CDR2 FQNEAQ (reference sequence). The whole variable domain, filled in from reference TRBV7-9 and TRBJ2-7, reads DTGVSQNPRHKITKRGQNVTFRCDPISEHNRLYWYRQTLGQGPEFLTYFQNEAQLEKSRLLSDRFSAERPKGSFSTLEIQRTEQGDSAMYLCASSFPLSYEQYFGPGTRLTVT.